Here is one T cell receptor beta chain with its context. The antigen is unknown. RNA transcripts yielded amplified TCR beta CDR3 regions. First-round RT-PCR of the TCR CDR3 relied on the HTBI primer set. TCRdb independently ran MiXCR on the multiplex PCR reads; one entry per CDR3 protein. In the table there are about 420,000 distinct CDR3 sequences, roughly 14% of which are singletons. Germline V gives CDR1 LNHDA, CDR2 SQIVND (reference sequence). The CDR3 length is 15 residues. With 5 bases removed from V and 5 bases from J, the gap between germline ends came to 17 bases. The data originate from a study of T cells in Graves' hyperthyroidism and ophthalmopathy. Study background: Peripheral blood draws took place at initial diagnosis, ahead of any treatment.

Study outcomes and limitations: Ophthalmopathy, as predicted by the model, came a median around 6 months after the prediction. Stable hyperthyroidism and ophthalmopathy were separated using 13 V-J signatures.

Patients aged 18 to 65 with hyperthyroidism were newly diagnosed, with duration under 2 months. This chain joins TRBV19 and TRBJ2-3; maybe TRBD2 (6 bases). The sequenced sample consisted of blood. The sequence was obtained from a woman aged 18-35 years with Graves' hyperthyroidism. The CDR3 region has the DNA TGTGCCAGTAGTCCTCGGGGGATTGATCGAGATACGCAGTATTTT. Translation: CASSPRGIDRDTQYF.